This entry concerns a single T cell receptor beta chain. This record comes from a study of blood T cell repertoires in COVID-19. The overall study: The study drew acute and convalescent COVID-19 samples from the United States, Italy and Spain.

There are 14 residues in the CDR3. CDR1 is SGHTA, CDR2 FQGNSA, per germline. Trimming took 2 bases from V and 6 from J, leaving 14 bases between them. Clones were sequenced by immunoSEQ multiplex PCR, and TCRdb holds only the in-frame ones, with some missing. This table has roughly 31,000 clones, 90% appearing once. The specimen sequenced was peripheral blood. This receptor was identified in a man aged 55 to 70 with active COVID-19. The chain employs TRBV7-2 and TRBJ2-7, with D possibly being TRBD2 (6 bases). For the CDR3, the DNA is TGTGCCAGCAGCTTAACCCGCGGGGCTGGCGAGCAGTACTTC. It yields the protein CASSLTRGAGEQYF.